Listed below are T cell receptor beta chains from one sample, sequenced in a study of molecular identifiers for immune sequencing clone quantification. TCRdb re-called the PCR reads with MiXCR, one entry per CDR3 protein. Found here are around 480,000 distinct CDR3 sequences, 20% to 25% of them singletons; the top ten hold roughly 0.81%. Sequences were obtained from naive CD8+ T cells from blood, with Jurkat cell RNA spiked in. These receptor sequences come from a human donor in good health. Some libraries in this study had Jurkat cell RNA spiked in. Both conserved end residues are part of each CDR3. The D gene is left open where the match is weak. The size entry is marked missing in some rows and otherwise reads once, few, many or a size class.

j_gene | v_gene | d_gene | abundance | CDR3nt | CDR3aa
TRBJ2-7 | TRBV27 | TRBD2 | NA | TGTGCCAGCGGTTTAGCGGGAGCGGACTCCTACGAGCAGTACTTC | CASGLAGADSYEQYF
TRBJ1-4 | TRBV7-9 | NA | many | TGTGCCAGCAGCTCCTCCCTCGGGGGTGAAAAACTGTTTTTT | CASSSSLGGEKLFF
TRBJ1-2 | TRBV4-1 | NA | many | TGCGCCAGCAGCCAAGAGGGGCCGGGGATTATTGGCTATGGCTACACCTTC | CASSQEGPGIIGYGYTF
TRBJ2-3 | TRBV19 | NA | many | TGTGCCAGTAGTATCCTCCCTGTAGCGGTAAGCACAGATACGCAGTATTTT | CASSILPVAVSTDTQYF
TRBJ2-7 | TRBV7-9 | TRBD2 | few | TGTGCCAGCAGCTCCTTAGCGGGGGAAAGCTCCTACGAGCAGTACTTC | CASSSLAGESSYEQYF
TRBJ2-1 | TRBV11-2 | TRBD1 | few | TGTGCCAGCAGCTTAGTTTACGCAGGGGGCGCCTACAATGAGCAGTTCTTC | CASSLVYAGGAYNEQFF
TRBJ2-1 | TRBV29-1 | NA | NA | TGCAGCGTTGAATATAGGGCGGTTGGGTCGGAGCAGTTCTTC | CSVEYRAVGSEQFF
TRBJ2-7 | TRBV20-1 | NA | NA | TGCAGTGCTAGAGATACGCGAAACTACGAGCAGTACTTC | CSARDTRNYEQYF
TRBJ2-7 | TRBV2 | NA | many | TGTGCCAGCAGGGGGGACCGGCAATCCTACGAGCAGTACTTC | CASRGDRQSYEQYF
TRBJ1-1 | TRBV5-3 | NA | NA | TGTGCCAGCAGCTTTAGCAGGTTCGGCCCTGAAGCTTTCTTT | CASSFSRFGPEAFF
TRBJ2-7 | TRBV4-2 | NA | NA | TGTGCCAGCAGCCAAGATAAAAACACCGAGCAGTACTTC | CASSQDKNTEQYF
TRBJ1-1 | TRBV12-3/TRBV12-4 | NA | many | TGTGCCAGCAGCTCCAGGGGTACTGAAGCTTTCTTT | CASSSRGTEAFF
TRBJ2-7 | TRBV27 | TRBD2 | many | TGTGCCAGCAGTTCCAGACTAGCGGGGGATGAGCAGTACTTC | CASSSRLAGDEQYF
TRBJ2-7 | TRBV6-5 | TRBD2 | few | TGTGCCAGCAGTTACTCTTTAGGGACTAGCGACTACGAGCAGTACTTC | CASSYSLGTSDYEQYF
TRBJ1-5 | TRBV12-3/TRBV12-4 | TRBD1 | few | TGTGCCAGCAGTTCAGGGGGCCTCTATCAGCCCCAGCATTTT | CASSSGGLYQPQHF
TRBJ2-2 | TRBV28 | NA | NA | TGTGCCAGCAGCCAGACAGCCTGGGTATCCCCCAGCACCGGGGAGCTGTTTTTT | CASSQTAWVSPSTGELFF
TRBJ1-2 | TRBV6-2/TRBV6-3 | NA | NA | TGTGCCAGCAGTTACTTGGCGGGGGGGGCCCACTATGGCTACACCTTC | CASSYLAGGAHYGYTF
TRBJ2-7 | TRBV30 | TRBD1 | few | TGTGCCTGGAGTTTCGGACAGGGGGCCTACGAGCAGTACTTC | CAWSFGQGAYEQYF
TRBJ2-3 | TRBV6-6 | NA | many | TGTGCCAGCAGTCCCCCCCCGGGATACTACACAGATACGCAGTATTTT | CASSPPPGYYTDTQYF
TRBJ2-7 | TRBV9 | TRBD2 | few | TGTGCCAGCAGCGTAGACAGCGGGGGGACCTACGAGCAGTACTTC | CASSVDSGGTYEQYF
TRBJ2-7 | TRBV19 | TRBD1 | few | TGTGCCAGTAGTATACCAGGGGGCGAGCAGTACTTC | CASSIPGGEQYF
TRBJ2-3 | TRBV18 | TRBD1 | few | TGTGCCAGCTCAACCACCACCAGGGACAGGGGAAAGAACACAGATACGCAGTATTTT | CASSTTTRDRGKNTDTQYF
TRBJ2-7 | TRBV21-1 | NA | NA | TGTGCCAGCAGCAAAGTAGACAGGTTTATTTCCTACGAGCAGTACTTC | CASSKVDRFISYEQYF
TRBJ2-3 | TRBV24-1 | NA | few | TGTGCCACCAGTGATTGGTCAGATACGCAGTATTTT | CATSDWSDTQYF
TRBJ2-3 | TRBV6-2/TRBV6-3 | NA | many | TGTGCCAGCAGTTGGCGCGCCGGGAAATCAGATACGCAGTATTTT | CASSWRAGKSDTQYF
TRBJ2-7 | TRBV6-2/TRBV6-3 | NA | NA | TGTGCCAGCAGTCCGGACGACAGGCCCTACGAGCAGTACTTC | CASSPDDRPYEQYF